These 24 T cell receptor beta chains share one sample of origin, sequenced in a study of cytomegalovirus exposure and HLA in healthy donors. Assay used: immunoSEQ multiplex PCR; TCRdb lists only in-frame clones, some missing. The sample has over 200,000 clones, roughly 88% seen once. Sequenced input: PBMCs. Receptors originate from a woman in her late teens or twenties in good health and CMV-seronegative.

The chain employs TRBV27 and TRBJ2-7, with TRBD1 matching 10 bases. This CDR3 is 13 amino acids long. Germline values: CDR1 MNHEY, CDR2 SMNVEV (reference sequence). J lost 5 bases, V lost 8 bases, and 6 bases had no gene match. The CDR3 DNA follows: TGTGCCAGCCGGGACAGGGGATCTCACGAGCAGTACTTC. This sequence encodes CASRDRGSHEQYF.

The rearrangement joins TRBV7-2 to TRBJ2-3; 9 nucleotides line up with TRBD2. CDR1 and CDR2 from the germline V gene are SGHTA and FQGNSA. After removal of 0 bases from V and 4 bases from J, the junction contained 2 bases not matched to a gene. The CDR3 runs 15 residues. The CDR3 DNA reads TGTGCCAGCAGCTTAGCTAGCGGGAGATCAGATACGCAGTATTTT. Its protein is CASSLASGRSDTQYF.

The chain couples TRBV5-4 to TRBJ1-2; perhaps TRBD1 as D (5 bases). The CDR3 sequence is 15 residues long. Germline CDR1 SGHNT, CDR2 YYREEE (reference sequence). Between the trimmed V and J ends, which lost 4 bases and 4 bases, there was a span of 17 bases. As DNA, the CDR3 is TGTGCCAGCAGCACAACGTCAGGGCATTTCTATGGCTACACCTTC. Translating it yields CASSTTSGHFYGYTF. The variable domain in full, completed from reference TRBV5-4 and TRBJ1-2, reads ETGVTQSPTHLIKTRGQQVTLRCSSQSGHNTVSWYQQALGQGPQFIFQYYREEENGRGNFPPRFSGLQFPNYSSELNVNALELDDSALYLCASSTTSGHFYGYTFGSGTRLTVV.

This sequence joins TRBV7-3 and TRBJ2-1, with a tentative D call TRBD2 (5 bases). CDR1 and CDR2 from the germline V gene are SGHTA and FQGTGA. V lost 5 bases to trimming and J lost 6 bases, with 11 bases between them. This CDR3 spans 13 amino acids. The CDR3 DNA sequence: TGTGCCAGCAGCAGAACTAGTTTCAATGAGCAGTTCTTC. Protein sequence: CASSRTSFNEQFF.

This clone was counted a single time. This chain links TRBV7-8 with TRBJ2-7; D may be TRBD1 (6 bases). The V gene's germline CDR1 is SGHVS and CDR2 FQNEAQ. CDR3 length: 15 residues. The germline V and J ends were trimmed by 1 base and 3 bases, with 13 bases remaining between them. The CDR3 DNA is TGTGCCAGCAGCTTAGGGGCAGGGGACGGCTACGAGCAGTACTTC. It encodes CASSLGAGDGYEQYF.

The chain couples TRBV19 to TRBJ1-1; 9 bases fit TRBD1. V was clipped by 3 bases and J by 3 bases; unmatched bases: 5. CDR1 is LNHDA, CDR2 SQIVND, per germline (reference sequence). The CDR3 runs to 15 residues. CDR3 DNA: TGTGCCAGTAGTATGGACAGGGGAGGCGACACTGAAGCTTTCTTT. Its translation is CASSMDRGGDTEAFF.

The sample holds a few counts of this clone. The chain couples TRBV6-1 to TRBJ2-5; 10 positions agree with TRBD2. Losses at the gene ends were 2 bases for V and 1 base for J; bases not matched to a gene: 1. CDR1 is MNHNS and CDR2 is SASEGT in the germline V gene. The CDR3 is 15 amino acids. The CDR3 sequence: CASSELAGVQETQYF. The CDR3 bases are TGTGCCAGCAGTGAACTAGCGGGAGTCCAAGAGACCCAGTACTTC.

The rearrangement joins TRBV7-9 to TRBJ2-7; D remains ambiguous. CDR3 length equals 13 residues. Germline CDR1 reads SEHNR; CDR2 reads FQNEAQ (reference sequence). V lost 5 bases, J lost 2 bases, and 10 bases lay in between. The CDR3 here is CASSPSTPYEQYF. CDR3 sequence (DNA): TGTGCCAGCAGCCCTAGTACCCCCTACGAGCAGTACTTC.

The rearrangement uses TRBV19 and TRBJ1-4; a weak D match, TRBD1 (5 bases). Germline loops: CDR1 LNHDA, CDR2 SQIVND (reference sequence). The ends were cut back, 8 bases at V and 8 bases at J, with 9 bases in the middle. The CDR3 runs to 11 residues. DNA of the CDR3: TGTGCCAGTGCCCAGGGCGAAAAACTGTTTTTT. Translated, it gives CASAQGEKLFF.

The chain recombines TRBV1 with TRBJ2-7; whether TRBD2, the table's D call, matches the DNA was not checked. TRBV1 is a known pseudogene. This CDR3 spans 19 amino acids. CDR3 DNA: TGCACCAGCAGCCAAGATCTTTGTAGTTTTGGGGGACTGGCCTACGAGCAGTACTTC. It is translated as CTSSQDLCSFGGLAYEQYF.

Of note for this clone: Additional DNA sequences in this sample encode the identical CDR3. The chain couples TRBV28 to TRBJ1-2; D unresolved. The CDR3 runs to 13 residues. Trimming left V 3 bases short and J 2 bases short, with 7 bases between. Germline CDR1 is MDHEN and CDR2 is SYDVKM. CDR3 amino acids: CASSLSPNYGYTF. The CDR3 DNA reads as TGTGCCAGCAGTTTGAGCCCAAACTATGGCTACACCTTC.

The genes are TRBV5-6 and TRBJ1-2, with 9 nucleotides matching TRBD1. The CDR3 has 13 amino acids. Germline values: CDR1 SGHDT, CDR2 YYEEEE. V dropped 6 bases and J dropped 5; count of bases not matched to a gene: 5. CDR3 DNA: TGTGCCAGCACCGTGGACAGGGGATATGGCTACACCTTC. Its translation is CASTVDRGYGYTF.

The CDR3 region is CASSFRGGSYGYTF. The CDR3 DNA reads TGTGCCAGCAGCTTTCGTGGGGGCTCCTATGGCTACACCTTC. The rearrangement uses TRBV5-8 and TRBJ1-2; D is perhaps TRBD1 (6 bases). The CDR3 is 14 amino acids. Germline CDR1 SGHTS, CDR2 YDEGEE. V shed 2 bases and J shed 4 bases, with 12 bases lying between them.

This clone was picked up one time. The chain recombines TRBV5-1 with TRBJ2-4; TRBD2 matches at 8 bases. The CDR3 extends over 16 amino acids. Germline lookup yields CDR1 SGHRS and CDR2 YFSETQ. Trimming at V came to 3 bases and at J to 9 bases, leaving 14 bases not matched to a gene. CDR3 residues: CASSSTSATGRVIQYF. The CDR3 nucleotides read TGCGCCAGCAGCTCGACTAGCGCGACAGGTCGGGTCATTCAGTACTTC.

The chain combines TRBV6-1 with TRBJ2-7, with D maybe TRBD2 (6 bases). The germline V and J ends were trimmed by 3 bases and 1 base, with 10 bases remaining between them. This CDR3 has 14 amino acids. Germline V CDR1 and CDR2: MNHNS, SASEGT. The CDR3 sequence is CASSEGGLSYEQYF. The DNA of the CDR3 is TGTGCCAGCAGTGAGGGGGGTCTGTCCTACGAGCAGTACTTC.

The chain combines TRBV25-1 with TRBJ2-5; 7 nucleotides agree with TRBD1. This CDR3 region has 14 residues. Per germline, CDR1 MGHDK and CDR2 SYGVNS. V dropped 2 bases and J dropped 1; count of bases not matched to a gene: 1. The chain's CDR3 is CASSERQGQETQYF. The CDR3 DNA reads TGTGCCAGCAGTGAAAGACAGGGCCAAGAGACCCAGTACTTC.

The V gene is TRBV28, the J gene TRBJ2-1; 12 bases fit TRBD2. V lost 1 base and J lost 7; bases outside the gene matches: 14. The germline gives CDR1 MDHEN, CDR2 SYDVKM. The CDR3 totals 19 residues. CDR3 in DNA: TGTGCCAGCAGTTTATCGGGGGGGACTAGCGGGTCAAAGCGGAATGAGCAGTTCTTC. Translated: CASSLSGGTSGSKRNEQFF.

The chain has TRBV15 and TRBJ1-4; no clear D gene. There are 14 residues in the CDR3. Germline CDR1 reads LNHNV; CDR2 reads YYDKDF (reference sequence). The germline V and J ends were trimmed by 0 bases and 7 bases, with 9 bases remaining between them. The CDR3 protein is CATSRDRLGEKLFF. CDR3 coding DNA: TGTGCCACCAGCAGAGATCGCCTCGGTGAAAAACTGTTTTTT.

The V call is TRBV5-1, the J call TRBJ1-1, with D maybe TRBD1 (5 bases). Germline CDR1 is SGHRS and CDR2 is YFSETQ. The germline V and J ends were trimmed by 4 bases and 4 bases, with 14 bases remaining between them. The CDR3 runs 14 residues. The CDR3 coding sequence is TGCGCCAGCAGCGCCGCGGTGGGGGGCACTGAAGCTTTCTTT. Encoded protein: CASSAAVGGTEAFF.

The rearrangement joins TRBV2 to TRBJ1-1, with 7 positions matching TRBD1. The length of the CDR3 is 13 residues. Germline assignment: CDR1 SNHLY and CDR2 FYNNEI. Germline trimming cut 6 bases from V and 4 bases from J; bases unmatched to any gene: 5. The CDR3 DNA is TGTGCCAGCAGGCTGACAGGGTTCACTGAAGCTTTCTTT. Its protein is CASRLTGFTEAFF.

The V gene is TRBV9, the J gene TRBJ1-2, with D possibly being TRBD1 (6 bases). Germline V gene data show CDR1 as SGDLS and CDR2 as YYNGEE. This CDR3 spans 14 amino acids. Trimming took 4 bases from V and 2 from J, leaving 12 bases between them. This chain's CDR3 is CASSPPQGNYGYTF. CDR3 nucleotide sequence: TGTGCCAGCAGCCCACCTCAGGGGAACTATGGCTACACCTTC. Full variable domain (remainder filled in from reference TRBV9 and TRBJ1-2): DSGVTQTPKHLITATGQRVTLRCSPRSGDLSVYWYQQSLDQGLQFLIQYYNGEERAKGNILERFSAQQFPDLHSELNLSSLELGDSALYFCASSPPQGNYGYTFGSGTRLTVV.

The chain recombines TRBV15 with TRBJ1-4; D may be TRBD1 (5 bases). V was trimmed by 0 bases and J by 7 bases, leaving 15 bases between them. CDR3 length: 16 amino acids. Germline V lookup: CDR1 LNHNV, CDR2 YYDKDF (reference sequence). The CDR3 here is CATSRDQGRGSEKLFF. CDR3 coding DNA: TGTGCCACCAGCAGAGATCAGGGAAGGGGTAGTGAAAAACTGTTTTTT.

V gene TRBV7-2 combines with J gene TRBJ2-7, with unresolved D. The CDR3 length is 14 residues. Between the trimmed V and J ends, which lost 3 bases and 0 bases, there was a span of 9 bases. CDR1 and CDR2 (germline): SGHTA, FQGNSA. CDR3 protein: CASSFVELSYEQYF. CDR3 bases: TGTGCCAGCAGCTTTGTGGAGCTCTCCTACGAGCAGTACTTC.

The rearrangement uses TRBV5-4 and TRBJ1-2; 11 bases map to TRBD1. Looked up from germline, CDR1 is SGHNT and CDR2 is YYREEE (reference sequence). J gave up 8 bases and V 3 bases, and 12 bases lay outside the gene matches. This CDR3 spans 16 amino acids. The CDR3 region is CASSYGQGATFPGYTF. The CDR3 bases are TGTGCCAGCAGCTATGGACAGGGGGCGACCTTCCCCGGCTACACCTTC.